The clone carrying this TCR beta chain was observed a handful of times. The entry originates in a study of OX40 agonist ivuxolimab in advanced cancers. On cycle 4 day 1 and cycle 7 day 1, as well as at baseline, blood was sampled. Here immunoSEQ multiplex PCR was the method, and the copy in TCRdb shows in-frame clones only, minus some. The sample consists of about 86,000 clones, about 89% of them appearing once. Germline values: CDR1 SNHLY, CDR2 FYNNEI. The CDR3 length is 14 residues. With 8 bases clipped from V and 2 bases from J, the junction kept 8 bases outside the gene matches. This receptor was identified in an adult with an advanced solid tumor such as melanoma, head and neck, liver or kidney cancer. This specimen was CD4+ or CD8+ T cells sorted from blood, taken in a trial of the OX40 agonist ivuxolimab. J is TRBJ2-7 and V is TRBV2; 8 nucleotides align to TRBD1. The CDR3 sequence: CASWGRGQTYEQYF. The DNA for the CDR3 is TGTGCCAGCTGGGGCAGGGGGCAAACCTACGAGCAGTACTTC.